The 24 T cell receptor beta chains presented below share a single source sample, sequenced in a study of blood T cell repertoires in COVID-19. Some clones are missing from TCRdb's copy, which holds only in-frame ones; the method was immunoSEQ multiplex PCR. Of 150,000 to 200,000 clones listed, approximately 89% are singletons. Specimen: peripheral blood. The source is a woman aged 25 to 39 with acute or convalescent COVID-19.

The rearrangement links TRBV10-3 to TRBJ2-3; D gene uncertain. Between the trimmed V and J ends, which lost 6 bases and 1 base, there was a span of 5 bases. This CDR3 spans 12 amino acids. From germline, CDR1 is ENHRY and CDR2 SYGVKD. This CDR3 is CAIRTGTDTQYF. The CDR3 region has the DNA TGTGCCATCAGGACTGGCACAGATACGCAGTATTTT.

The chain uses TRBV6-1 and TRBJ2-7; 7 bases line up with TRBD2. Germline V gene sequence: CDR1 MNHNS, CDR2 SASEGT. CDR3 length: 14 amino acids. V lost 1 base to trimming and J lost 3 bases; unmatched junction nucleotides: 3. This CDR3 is CASSEGGGNYEQYF. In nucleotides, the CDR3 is TGTGCCAGCAGTGAAGGGGGGGGAAACTACGAGCAGTACTTC.

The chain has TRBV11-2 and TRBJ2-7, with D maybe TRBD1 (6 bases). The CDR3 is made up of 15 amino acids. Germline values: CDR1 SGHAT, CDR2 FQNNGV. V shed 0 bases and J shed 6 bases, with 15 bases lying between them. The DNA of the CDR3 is TGTGCCAGCAGCTTAGAAAGGACAGAGCTCGGCGAGCAGTACTTC. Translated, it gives CASSLERTELGEQYF. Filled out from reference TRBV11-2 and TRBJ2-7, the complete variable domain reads EAGVAQSPRYKIIEKRQSVAFWCNPISGHATLYWYQQILGQGPKLLIQFQNNGVVDDSQLPKDRFSAERLKGVDSTLKIQPAKLEDSAVYLCASSLERTELGEQYFGPGTRLTVT.

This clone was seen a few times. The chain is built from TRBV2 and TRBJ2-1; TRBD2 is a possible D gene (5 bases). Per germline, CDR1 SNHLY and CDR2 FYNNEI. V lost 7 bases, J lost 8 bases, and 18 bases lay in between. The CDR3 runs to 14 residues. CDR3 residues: CASILRELGYEQFF. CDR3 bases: TGTGCCAGCATTTTGAGGGAGCTGGGTTATGAGCAGTTCTTC. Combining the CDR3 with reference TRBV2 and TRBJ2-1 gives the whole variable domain EPEVTQTPSHQVTQMGQEVILRCVPISNHLYFYWYRQILGQKVEFLVSFYNNEISEKSEIFDDQFSVERPDGSNFTLKIRSTKLEDSAMYFCASILRELGYEQFFGPGTRLTVL.

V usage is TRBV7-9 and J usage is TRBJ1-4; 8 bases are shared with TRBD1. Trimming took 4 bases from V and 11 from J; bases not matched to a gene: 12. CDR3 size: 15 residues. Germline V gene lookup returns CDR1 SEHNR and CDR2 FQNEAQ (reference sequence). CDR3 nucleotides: TGTGCCAGCAGCTCGAAGACAGGGGCACGACGGAAACTGTTTTTT. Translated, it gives CASSSKTGARRKLFF. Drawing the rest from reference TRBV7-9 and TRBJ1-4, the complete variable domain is DTGVSQNPRHKITKRGQNVTFRCDPISEHNRLYWYRQTLGQGPEFLTYFQNEAQLEKSRLLSDRFSAERPKGSFSTLEIQRTEQGDSAMYLCASSSKTGARRKLFFGSGTQLSVL.

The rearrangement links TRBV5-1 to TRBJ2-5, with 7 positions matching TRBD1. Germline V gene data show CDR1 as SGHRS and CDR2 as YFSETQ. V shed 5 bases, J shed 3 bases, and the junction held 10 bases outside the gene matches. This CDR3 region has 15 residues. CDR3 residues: CASSLSGTAKETQYF. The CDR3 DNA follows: TGCGCCAGCAGTTTGTCCGGGACAGCTAAAGAGACCCAGTACTTC.

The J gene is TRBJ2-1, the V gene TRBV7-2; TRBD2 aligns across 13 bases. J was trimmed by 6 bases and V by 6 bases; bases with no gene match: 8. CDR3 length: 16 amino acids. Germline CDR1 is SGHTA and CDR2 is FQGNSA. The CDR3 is CASRLRTSGGSNEQFF. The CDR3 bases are TGTGCCAGCAGGTTGAGGACTAGCGGGGGTAGCAATGAGCAGTTCTTC.

CDR3 nucleotide sequence: TGCGCCGGGGGGACTCGTACGGACAATGAGCAGTTCTTC. This translates into CAGGTRTDNEQFF. The chain links TRBV10-1 to TRBJ2-1; D perhaps matches TRBD2 (6 bases). The CDR3 sequence is 13 residues long. Germline CDR1 WNHNN, CDR2 SYGVQD (reference sequence). Between the trimmed V and J ends, which lost 11 bases and 5 bases, there was a span of 16 bases.

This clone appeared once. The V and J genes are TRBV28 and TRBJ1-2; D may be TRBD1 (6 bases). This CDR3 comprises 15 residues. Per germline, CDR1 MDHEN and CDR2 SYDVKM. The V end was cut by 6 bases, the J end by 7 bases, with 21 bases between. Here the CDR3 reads CASRYPLQGQVGYTF. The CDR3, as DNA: TGTGCCAGCAGGTACCCACTGCAGGGGCAGGTTGGCTACACCTTC.

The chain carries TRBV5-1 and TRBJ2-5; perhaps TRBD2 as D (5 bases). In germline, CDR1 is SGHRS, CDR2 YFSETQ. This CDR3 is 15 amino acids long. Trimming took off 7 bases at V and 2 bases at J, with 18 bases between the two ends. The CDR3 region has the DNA TGCGCCAGCTCCCCTGAGGGTCCCCTACAAGAGACCCAGTACTTC. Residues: CASSPEGPLQETQYF.

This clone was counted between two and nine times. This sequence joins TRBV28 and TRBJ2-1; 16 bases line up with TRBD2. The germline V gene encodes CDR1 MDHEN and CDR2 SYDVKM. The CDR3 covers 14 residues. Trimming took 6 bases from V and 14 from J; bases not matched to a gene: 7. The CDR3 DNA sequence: TGTGCCAGCAGAGTGGGACTAGCGGGAGGGGAAGAGTTCTTC. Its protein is CASRVGLAGGEEFF.

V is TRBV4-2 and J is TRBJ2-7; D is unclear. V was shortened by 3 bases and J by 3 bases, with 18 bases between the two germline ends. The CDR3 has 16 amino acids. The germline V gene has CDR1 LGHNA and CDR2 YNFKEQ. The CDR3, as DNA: TGTGCCAGCAGCCAGGGTTTGATGAGCCGACACTACGAGCAGTACTTC. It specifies CASSQGLMSRHYEQYF.

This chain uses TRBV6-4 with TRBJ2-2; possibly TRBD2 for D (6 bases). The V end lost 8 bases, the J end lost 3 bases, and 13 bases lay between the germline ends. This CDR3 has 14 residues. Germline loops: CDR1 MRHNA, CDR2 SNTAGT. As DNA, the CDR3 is TGTGCCAGCGGCTCGTCGGGGGACACCGGGGAGCTGTTTTTT. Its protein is CASGSSGDTGELFF.

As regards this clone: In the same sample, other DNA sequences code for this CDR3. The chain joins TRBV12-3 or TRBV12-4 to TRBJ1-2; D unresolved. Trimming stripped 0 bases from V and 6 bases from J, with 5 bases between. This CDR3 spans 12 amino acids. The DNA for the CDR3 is TGTGCCAGCAGTTTAGCCGGGGATGGCTACACCTTC. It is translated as CASSLAGDGYTF.

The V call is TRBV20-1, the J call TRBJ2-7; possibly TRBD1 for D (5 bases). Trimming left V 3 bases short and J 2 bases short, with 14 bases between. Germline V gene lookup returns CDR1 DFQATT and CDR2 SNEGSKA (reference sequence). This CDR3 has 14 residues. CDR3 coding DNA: TGCAGTGCTAGTCAAGGGGCAAAGCCCTACGAGCAGTACTTC. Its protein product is CSASQGAKPYEQYF.

The CDR3 loop reads CASSPGGSDTQYF. In nucleotides, the CDR3 is TGTGCCAGCTCTCCGGGGGGGTCAGATACGCAGTATTTT. The chain carries TRBV18 and TRBJ2-3, with 8 bases lining up with TRBD2. V lost 6 bases, J lost 4 bases, and 3 bases stayed unmatched. CDR1 KGHSH and CDR2 LQKENI come from the germline V gene. The CDR3 covers 13 residues.

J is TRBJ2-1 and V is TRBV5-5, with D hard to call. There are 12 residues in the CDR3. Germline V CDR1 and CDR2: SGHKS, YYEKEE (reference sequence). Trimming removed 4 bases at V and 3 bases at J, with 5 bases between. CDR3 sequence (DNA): TGTGCCAGCAGCCCTAGCTACAATGAGCAGTTCTTC. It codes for CASSPSYNEQFF.

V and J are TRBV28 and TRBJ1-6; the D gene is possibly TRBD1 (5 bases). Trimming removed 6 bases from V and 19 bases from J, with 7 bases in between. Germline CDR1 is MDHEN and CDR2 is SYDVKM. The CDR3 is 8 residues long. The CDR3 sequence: CASRDTHF. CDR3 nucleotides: TGTGCCAGCAGGGACACTCACTTT.

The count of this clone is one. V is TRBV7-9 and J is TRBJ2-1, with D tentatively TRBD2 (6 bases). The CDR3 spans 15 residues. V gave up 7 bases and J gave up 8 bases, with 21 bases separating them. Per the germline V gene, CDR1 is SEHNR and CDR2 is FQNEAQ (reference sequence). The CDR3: CASTKGLKFVDEQFF. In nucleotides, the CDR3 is TGTGCCAGCACCAAGGGACTCAAGTTTGTCGATGAGCAGTTCTTC.

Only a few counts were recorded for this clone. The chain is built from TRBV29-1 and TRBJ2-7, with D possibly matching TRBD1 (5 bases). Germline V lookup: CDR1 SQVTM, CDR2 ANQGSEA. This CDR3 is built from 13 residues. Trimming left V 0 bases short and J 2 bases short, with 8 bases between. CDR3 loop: CSVEEDRTYEQYF. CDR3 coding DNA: TGCAGCGTTGAAGAAGACAGAACCTACGAGCAGTACTTC.

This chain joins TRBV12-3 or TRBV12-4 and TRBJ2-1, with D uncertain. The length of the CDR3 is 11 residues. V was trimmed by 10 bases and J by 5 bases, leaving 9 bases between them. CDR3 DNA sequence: TGTGCCACCCGGAGAGACAATGAGCAGTTCTTC. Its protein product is CATRRDNEQFF.

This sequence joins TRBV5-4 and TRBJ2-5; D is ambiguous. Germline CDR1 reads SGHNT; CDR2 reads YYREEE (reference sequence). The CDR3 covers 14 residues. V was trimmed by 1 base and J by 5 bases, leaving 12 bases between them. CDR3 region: CASSLTNFRETQYF. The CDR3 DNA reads TGTGCCAGCAGCTTGACCAACTTCCGCGAGACCCAGTACTTC.

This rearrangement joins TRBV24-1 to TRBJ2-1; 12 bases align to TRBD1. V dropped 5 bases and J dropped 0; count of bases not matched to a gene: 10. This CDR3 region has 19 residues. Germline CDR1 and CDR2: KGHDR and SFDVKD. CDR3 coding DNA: TGTGCCACCAGTGGCCGGGACAGGGGGCTCCTGAGCTCCTACAATGAGCAGTTCTTC. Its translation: CATSGRDRGLLSSYNEQFF.

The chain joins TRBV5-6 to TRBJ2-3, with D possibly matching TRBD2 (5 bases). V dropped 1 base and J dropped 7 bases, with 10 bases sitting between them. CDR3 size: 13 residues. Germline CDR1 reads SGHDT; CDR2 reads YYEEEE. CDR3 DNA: TGTGCCAGCAGCTTGACGGGATCGAATACGCAGTATTTT. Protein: CASSLTGSNTQYF.